Shown below are 21 T cell receptor beta chains from a single sample sequenced in a study of T cells in women clearing cervical HPV infection. Some clones are missing from TCRdb's copy, which holds only in-frame ones; the method was immunoSEQ multiplex PCR. The record lists about 37,000 clones, of which the ten most abundant hold roughly 1.4%. Sequenced: blood buffy coat. Source of these receptors: a woman between 18 and 70 years old with a cervical HPV16 infection that either progressed to CIN3+ or cleared (not recorded which).

Concerning this clone itself: The read ends 3 residues shy of where the CDR3 ends; the end is completed using the germline J gene. V and J are TRBV30 and TRBJ1-4; TRBD1 matches at 10 bases. Germline V gene sequence: CDR1 GTSNPN, CDR2 SVGIG (reference sequence). This CDR3 spans 15 amino acids. V shed 2 bases, J shed 7 bases, and the junction held 7 bases outside the gene matches. The CDR3 bases that were read are TGTGCCTGGAGTACCCGAGGGACAGGGGCTGAAAAA. This codes for CAWSTRGTGAEK. The full-length CDR3 reads as CAWSTRGTGAEKLFF.

Comments on this clone: The DNA ends 3 residues before the CDR3 does, and the rest of the CDR3 is filled in from the germline J gene. V usage is TRBV19 and J usage is TRBJ2-7; TRBD1 or TRBD2 may be the D gene (6 bases each). Germline loops: CDR1 LNHDA, CDR2 SQIVND (reference sequence). V lost 4 bases to trimming and J lost 6 bases, with 13 bases between them. CDR3 length equals 13 residues. The CDR3: CASSTSQGGEQYF. CDR3 bases read: TGTGCCAGTAGTACATCACAGGGAGGCGAG.

Points on this clone: The CDR3 end falls 3 residues outside the read, so it is completed with the germline J gene. The chain has TRBV19 and TRBJ1-4; weak D call: TRBD1 (5 bases). The CDR3 totals 17 residues. Germline V gene lookup returns CDR1 LNHDA and CDR2 SQIVND (reference sequence). The chain's CDR3 is CASSPSAPGLLNSPLFF. The CDR3 DNA, read in part, is TGTGCCAGTAGTCCCTCAGCCCCGGGACTTCTCAATTCACCA.

Of note for this clone: The read terminates 3 residues before the CDR3 end, so the remaining end is supplied by the germline J gene. The chain links TRBV18 to TRBJ1-4; D is possibly TRBD1 (5 bases). The CDR3 length is 14 residues. Trimming stripped 6 bases from V and 4 bases from J, with 12 bases between. Germline V gene lookup returns CDR1 KGHSH and CDR2 LQKENI. CDR3 DNA (partial): TGTGCCAGCTCCAACAAAAGGGGTAATGAAAAA. This gives the protein CASSNKRGNEK. The entire CDR3 sequence reads CASSNKRGNEKLFF.

The CDR3 is CASSQATGTGTEQYF. Incomplete CDR3 DNA: TGTGCCAGCAGCCAGGCAACCGGGACAGGGACCGAG. The chain employs TRBV4-2 and TRBJ2-7; 9 nucleotides line up with TRBD1. The CDR3 end falls 3 residues outside the read, so it is completed with the germline J gene. This CDR3 is built from 15 residues. The V segment lost 3 bases and the J segment 6 bases; nucleotides outside the gene matches: 9. Per the germline V gene, CDR1 is LGHNA and CDR2 is YNFKEQ.

As for this clone: At one boundary the junction diverges from the germline segment, which might be a read error. Read data end 3 residues before the CDR3 end; the end is taken from the germline J gene. V is TRBV29-1 and J is TRBJ1-1; no reliable D call. The CDR3 spans 12 residues. CDR1 and CDR2 (germline): SQVTM, ANQGSEA. The CDR3 is CSVDYGRTGAFF. The part of the CDR3 DNA that was read is TGCAGCGTTGATTATGGCCGGACTGGA. Complete variable domain (other parts from reference TRBV29-1 and TRBJ1-1): SAVISQKPSRDICQRGTSLTIQCQVDSQVTMMFWYRQQPGQSLTLIATANQGSEATYESGFVIDKFPISRPNLTFSTLTVSNMSPEDSSIYLCSVDYGRTGAFFGQGTRLTVV.

The CDR3 DNA, read in part, is TGTGCCAGCTCACCACCGGCAGGGGCGGTTGAG. Its translation is CASSPPAGAVE. The CDR3 in its entirety is CASSPPAGAVEQFF. This rearrangement joins TRBV18 to TRBJ2-1; a weak D match, TRBD1 (6 bases). The read gets to within 3 residues of the CDR3 end, and the germline J gene fills in the rest. The CDR3 extends over 14 amino acids. V was pared by 0 bases and J by 9 bases, with 12 bases between. Looked up from germline, CDR1 is KGHSH and CDR2 is LQKENI.

Turning to this clone: The read halts 3 residues ahead of the CDR3 end, with the missing end drawn from the germline J gene. V and J are TRBV7-2 and TRBJ2-7, with 9 nucleotides matching TRBD1. The CDR3 has 15 residues. CDR1 and CDR2 from the germline V gene are SGHTA and FQGNSA. V dropped 2 bases and J dropped 2; count of bases not matched to a gene: 4. The CDR3 loop reads CASSLPGTGPYEQYF. The CDR3 DNA, read in part, is TGTGCCAGCAGCTTACCCGGGACAGGGCCCTACGAG.

Points on this clone: The CDR3 end lies 3 residues beyond the end of the read and is filled in from the germline J gene. This sequence joins TRBV7-7 and TRBJ2-3, with a weak D call TRBD2 (5 bases). The V and J ends lost 3 bases and 0 bases respectively, with 10 bases between them. Germline V lookup: CDR1 SSHAT, CDR2 FNYEAQ (reference sequence). This CDR3 contains 15 residues. The DNA read from the CDR3 is TGTGCCAGCAGCTTCACTAGGGATAGCACAGATACG. This codes for CASSFTRDSTDT. The CDR3, in full, reads CASSFTRDSTDTQYF.

Comment on this clone: The read ends 3 residues early relative to the CDR3; the germline J gene fills the gap. The chain joins TRBV7-3 to TRBJ1-6, with D possibly matching TRBD1 (6 bases). This CDR3 has 15 residues. Germline loops: CDR1 SGHTA, CDR2 FQGTGA. Trimming removed 5 bases from V and 7 bases from J, with 15 bases in between. The CDR3 DNA, read in part, is TGTGCCAGCAGCCTCCAGGGGCTGGGGAATTCACCC. It translates to CASSLQGLGNSP. The full CDR3 protein is CASSLQGLGNSPLHF.

About this clone itself: The read ends 3 residues shy of where the CDR3 ends; the end is completed using the germline J gene. The rearrangement joins TRBV7-9 to TRBJ2-5; no clear D. Germline values: CDR1 SEHNR, CDR2 FQNEAQ (reference sequence). Trimming cost V 11 bases and J 5 bases, with 18 bases left between them. The CDR3 length is 13 residues. Here the CDR3 reads CAHRRSPQETQYF. Incomplete CDR3 DNA: TGTGCCCATCGTCGAAGTCCCCAGGAGACC. The variable domain in full, completed from reference TRBV7-9 and TRBJ2-5, reads DTGVSQNPRHKITKRGQNVTFRCDPISEHNRLYWYRQTLGQGPEFLTYFQNEAQLEKSRLLSDRFSAERPKGSFSTLEIQRTEQGDSAMYLCAHRRSPQETQYFGPGTRLLVL.

A remark on this clone: The read halts 3 residues ahead of the CDR3 end, with the missing end drawn from the germline J gene. The chain uses TRBV18 and TRBJ2-5, with D perhaps TRBD1 (6 bases). Trimming removed 2 bases at V and 3 bases at J, with 13 bases between. This CDR3 has 15 residues. Germline V lookup: CDR1 KGHSH, CDR2 LQKENI. CDR3 sequence: CASSPAQGLEETQYF. The CDR3 bases that were read are TGTGCCAGCTCACCAGCCCAGGGGTTGGAAGAGACC.

A note on this clone: Sequencing ends 3 residues short of the CDR3 end; the germline J gene provides the rest. The J gene is TRBJ2-3, the V gene TRBV18; no clear D. Germline V gene data show CDR1 as KGHSH and CDR2 as LQKENI. CDR3 length equals 13 residues. The CDR3 bases that were read are TGTGCCAGCTCACCGACTTCAGATCAGCCG. As protein: CASSPTSDQP. The whole CDR3 reads CASSPTSDQPQYF.

Concerning this clone itself: Read sequence stops 3 residues before the CDR3 end, and the germline J gene provides the missing end. This rearrangement joins TRBV7-9 to TRBJ1-2; the match to TRBD1 covers 9 bases. Per the germline V gene, CDR1 is SEHNR and CDR2 is FQNEAQ (reference sequence). CDR3 length: 14 amino acids. CDR3 loop: CASSSDRGVHDYTF. CDR3 bases read: TGTGCCAGCAGCTCGGACAGGGGAGTCCATGAC. The full variable domain, its missing parts supplied by reference TRBV7-9 and TRBJ1-2, is DTGVSQNPRHKITKRGQNVTFRCDPISEHNRLYWYRQTLGQGPEFLTYFQNEAQLEKSRLLSDRFSAERPKGSFSTLEIQRTEQGDSAMYLCASSSDRGVHDYTFGSGTRLTVV.

Comment on this clone: The read comes to an end 3 residues before the CDR3 does, leaving the germline J gene to fill in the end. V is TRBV18 and J is TRBJ2-2; 7 bases agree with TRBD1. Germline V gives CDR1 KGHSH, CDR2 LQKENI. The CDR3 spans 14 residues. CDR3 amino acids: CASSPTGVNEKLFF. The sequenced CDR3 bases are TGTGCCAGCTCACCAACAGGGGTAAATGAAAAG.

Comments on this clone: The read ends 3 residues before the CDR3 terminus; that terminus is restored from the germline J gene. The V call is TRBV2, the J call TRBJ2-5, with 13 bases identical to TRBD2. With 1 base clipped from V and 3 bases from J, the junction kept 5 bases outside the gene matches. The CDR3 consists of 17 residues. Germline CDR1 is SNHLY and CDR2 is FYNNEI. CDR3 residues: CASSEGGGLAGKETQYF. The sequenced CDR3 bases are TGTGCCAGCAGTGAAGGGGGGGGACTAGCGGGAAAAGAGACC.

Worth noting for this clone: Coverage ceases 3 residues before the CDR3 finishes, and the germline J gene fills in the end. This sequence joins TRBV2 and TRBJ1-6, with a possible D match to TRBD1 (6 bases). Germline V gives CDR1 SNHLY, CDR2 FYNNEI. Trimming stripped 2 bases from V and 10 bases from J, with 15 bases between. This CDR3 is 15 amino acids long. The DNA read from the CDR3 is TGTGCCAGCAGTGAACCGCGGGGGCTGGAATCACCC. Translated, it gives CASSEPRGLESP. The whole CDR3 protein is CASSEPRGLESPLHF.

As regards this clone: Read coverage stops 3 residues before the CDR3 terminus; the germline J gene supplies the remainder. This sequence joins TRBV2 and TRBJ2-2, with no clear D. Deletions cut 6 bases from V and 0 bases from J, with 8 bases between. The CDR3 sequence is 14 residues long. CDR1 is SNHLY and CDR2 is FYNNEI in the germline V gene. The DNA read from the CDR3 is TGTGCCAGCAGGGCAGAAGCGAACACCGGGGAG. Its protein is CASRAEANTGE. The entire CDR3 sequence reads CASRAEANTGELFF. Together with reference TRBV2 and TRBJ2-2, the CDR3 gives the full variable domain: EPEVTQTPSHQVTQMGQEVILRCVPISNHLYFYWYRQILGQKVEFLVSFYNNEISEKSEIFDDQFSVERPDGSNFTLKIRSTKLEDSAMYFCASRAEANTGELFFGEGSRLTVL.

Comments on this clone: Read sequence stops 3 residues before the CDR3 end, and the germline J gene provides the missing end. The V call is TRBV29-1, the J call TRBJ1-3, with TRBD1 as a possible D gene (6 bases). Germline CDR1 and CDR2: SQVTM and ANQGSEA. Trimming took 3 bases from V and 4 from J, leaving 10 bases between them. This CDR3 contains 13 residues. The sequenced part of the CDR3 DNA is TGCAGCGTTGAGGGGGGGACAGGAAACACC. It codes for CSVEGGTGNT. The entire CDR3 sequence reads CSVEGGTGNTIYF. Full variable domain (outside the CDR3, taken from reference TRBV29-1 and TRBJ1-3): SAVISQKPSRDICQRGTSLTIQCQVDSQVTMMFWYRQQPGQSLTLIATANQGSEATYESGFVIDKFPISRPNLTFSTLTVSNMSPEDSSIYLCSVEGGTGNTIYFGEGSWLTVV.

Turning to this clone: The sequenced fragment ends 3 residues before the CDR3 boundary, so the rest is inferred from the germline J gene. V and J are TRBV7-9 and TRBJ2-3, with 8 bases matching TRBD2. J lost 0 bases, V lost 5 bases, and 4 bases had no gene match. The CDR3 totals 15 residues. The germline gives CDR1 SEHNR, CDR2 FQNEAQ (reference sequence). CDR3 sequence reads: CASSPRGVSTDTQYF. CDR3 bases read: TGTGCCAGCAGCCCGCGGGGGGTTAGCACAGATACG. Variable domain in full (rest from reference TRBV7-9 and TRBJ2-3): DTGVSQNPRHKITKRGQNVTFRCDPISEHNRLYWYRQTLGQGPEFLTYFQNEAQLEKSRLLSDRFSAERPKGSFSTLEIQRTEQGDSAMYLCASSPRGVSTDTQYFGPGTRLTVL.

On this clone itself: The read terminates 3 residues before the CDR3 end, so the remaining end is supplied by the germline J gene. The V gene is TRBV2, the J gene TRBJ1-4, with TRBD1 matching over 7 bases. The CDR3 sequence is 14 residues long. The trim removed 6 bases at V and 5 bases at J, leaving 6 bases unmatched. Per the germline V gene, CDR1 is SNHLY and CDR2 is FYNNEI. The CDR3 region is CASRRTGENEKLFF. The CDR3 bases that were read are TGTGCCAGCAGACGGACAGGAGAGAATGAAAAA.